The TCR beta chain under discussion was sequenced for a study of cytomegalovirus exposure and HLA in healthy donors. Findings and limits, study-wide: The listing of some 170 TCR beta chains classed them as cytomegalovirus-associated.

CDR3 size: 14 residues. CDR1 is MNHEY, CDR2 SVGAGI, per germline. The V gene lost 2 bases and the J gene lost 6 bases, with 10 bases spanning the gap. Libraries were prepared by immunoSEQ multiplex PCR; TCRdb keeps only in-frame clonotypes and omits some of them. This sample carries roughly 70,000 clones, around 97% of them seen once, and the ten largest clones take under 2.5%. Comments on this clone: The antigen is unknown.

The chain combines TRBV6-5 with TRBJ1-4, with a tentative D call TRBD1 (5 bases). The receptor comes from a man aged 18 to 29 in good health and CMV-seronegative. Specimen: PBMCs. In nucleotides, the CDR3 is TGTGCCAGCAGTTACCGGGGGACTGATGAAAAACTGTTTTTT. It translates to CASSYRGTDEKLFF.